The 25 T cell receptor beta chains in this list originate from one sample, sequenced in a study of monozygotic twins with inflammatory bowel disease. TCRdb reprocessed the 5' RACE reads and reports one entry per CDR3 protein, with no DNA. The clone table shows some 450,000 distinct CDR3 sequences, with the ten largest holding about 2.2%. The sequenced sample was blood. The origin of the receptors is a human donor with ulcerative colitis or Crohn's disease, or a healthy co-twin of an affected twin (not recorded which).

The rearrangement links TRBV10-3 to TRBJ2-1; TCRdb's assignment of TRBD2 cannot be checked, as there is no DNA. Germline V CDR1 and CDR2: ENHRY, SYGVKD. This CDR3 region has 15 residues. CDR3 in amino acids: CAITSGLAGVREQFF.

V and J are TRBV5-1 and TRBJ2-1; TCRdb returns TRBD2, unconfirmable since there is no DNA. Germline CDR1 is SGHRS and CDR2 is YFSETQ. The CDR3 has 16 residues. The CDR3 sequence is CASSLAASGRENEQFF.

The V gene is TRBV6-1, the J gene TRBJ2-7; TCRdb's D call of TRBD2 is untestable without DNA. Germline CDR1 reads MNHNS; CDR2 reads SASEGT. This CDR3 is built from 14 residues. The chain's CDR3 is CASSQQGRGYEQYF.

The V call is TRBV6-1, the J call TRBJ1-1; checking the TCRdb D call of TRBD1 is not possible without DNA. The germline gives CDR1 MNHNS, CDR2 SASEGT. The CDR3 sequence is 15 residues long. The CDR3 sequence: CASSPTMTGDTEAFF.

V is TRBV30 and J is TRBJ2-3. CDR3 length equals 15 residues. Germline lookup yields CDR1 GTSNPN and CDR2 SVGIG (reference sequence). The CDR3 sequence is CAWSVRLAVTDTQYF.

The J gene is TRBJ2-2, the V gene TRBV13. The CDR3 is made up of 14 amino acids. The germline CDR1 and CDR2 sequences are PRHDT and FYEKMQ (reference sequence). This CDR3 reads CASSLVGNTGELFF.

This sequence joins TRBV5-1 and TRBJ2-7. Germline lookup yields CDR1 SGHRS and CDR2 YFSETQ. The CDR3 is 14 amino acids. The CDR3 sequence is CASSPTWLNPEQYF.

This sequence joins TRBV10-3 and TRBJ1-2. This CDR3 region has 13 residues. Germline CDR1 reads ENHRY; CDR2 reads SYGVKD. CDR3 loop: CAIRRDGNYGYTF.

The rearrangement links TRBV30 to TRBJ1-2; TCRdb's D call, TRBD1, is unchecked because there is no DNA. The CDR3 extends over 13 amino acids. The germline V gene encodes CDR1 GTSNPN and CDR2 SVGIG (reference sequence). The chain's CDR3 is CAWSYRGQSGYTF.

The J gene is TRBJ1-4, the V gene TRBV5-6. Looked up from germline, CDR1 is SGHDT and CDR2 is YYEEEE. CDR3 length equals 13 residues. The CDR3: CASSPREDEKLFF.

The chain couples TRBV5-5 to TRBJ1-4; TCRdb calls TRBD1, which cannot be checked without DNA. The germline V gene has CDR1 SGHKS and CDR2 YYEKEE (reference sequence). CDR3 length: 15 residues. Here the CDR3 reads CASSLNRDRGGKLFF.

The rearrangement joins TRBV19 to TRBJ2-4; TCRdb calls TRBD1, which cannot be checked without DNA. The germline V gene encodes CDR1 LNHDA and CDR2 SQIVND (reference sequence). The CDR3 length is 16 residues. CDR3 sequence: CASSPGQLLAKNIQYF.

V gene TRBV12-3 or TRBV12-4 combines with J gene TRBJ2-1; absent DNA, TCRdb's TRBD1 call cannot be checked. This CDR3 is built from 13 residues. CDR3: CASTPGVSNEQFF.

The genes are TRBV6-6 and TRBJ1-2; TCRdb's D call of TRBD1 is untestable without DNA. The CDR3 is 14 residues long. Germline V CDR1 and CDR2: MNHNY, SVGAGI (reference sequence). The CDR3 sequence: CASSPTDSNYGYTF.

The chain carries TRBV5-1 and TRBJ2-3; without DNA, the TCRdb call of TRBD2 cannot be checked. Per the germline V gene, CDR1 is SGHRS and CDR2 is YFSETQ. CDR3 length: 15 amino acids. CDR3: CASSSSGYSVDTQYF. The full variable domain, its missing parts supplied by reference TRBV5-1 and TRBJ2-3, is KAGVTQTPRYLIKTRGQQVTLSCSPISGHRSVSWYQQTPGQGLQFLFEYFSETQRNKGNFPGRFSGRQFSNSRSEMNVSTLELGDSALYLCASSSSGYSVDTQYFGPGTRLTVL.

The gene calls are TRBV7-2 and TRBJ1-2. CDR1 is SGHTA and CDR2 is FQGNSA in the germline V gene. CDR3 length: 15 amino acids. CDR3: CASSPSGIANYGYTF.

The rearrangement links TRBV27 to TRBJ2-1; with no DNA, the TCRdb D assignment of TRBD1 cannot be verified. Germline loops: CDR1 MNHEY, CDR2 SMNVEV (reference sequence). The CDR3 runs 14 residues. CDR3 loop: CASSRRERDNEQFF.

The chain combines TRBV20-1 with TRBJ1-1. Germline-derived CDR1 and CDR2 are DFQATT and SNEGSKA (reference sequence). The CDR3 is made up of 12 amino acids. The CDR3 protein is CSANVRRTEAFF.

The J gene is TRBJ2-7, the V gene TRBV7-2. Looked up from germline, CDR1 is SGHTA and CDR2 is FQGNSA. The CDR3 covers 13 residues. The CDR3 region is CASSSGLWYEQYF.

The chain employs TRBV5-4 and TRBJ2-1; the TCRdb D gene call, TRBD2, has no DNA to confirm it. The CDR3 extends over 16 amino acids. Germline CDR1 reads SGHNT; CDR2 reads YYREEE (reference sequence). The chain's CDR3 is CASSLGGIAISNEQFF.

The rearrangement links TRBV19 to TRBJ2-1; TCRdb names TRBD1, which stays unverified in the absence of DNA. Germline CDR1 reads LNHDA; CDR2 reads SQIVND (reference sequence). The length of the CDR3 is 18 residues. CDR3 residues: CASSAGPRGETSYNEQFF.

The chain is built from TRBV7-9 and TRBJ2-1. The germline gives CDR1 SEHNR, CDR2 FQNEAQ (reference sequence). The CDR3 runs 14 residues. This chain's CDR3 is CASSVAGAYNEQFF. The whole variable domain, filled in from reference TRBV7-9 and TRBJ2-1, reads DTGVSQNPRHKITKRGQNVTFRCDPISEHNRLYWYRQTLGQGPEFLTYFQNEAQLEKSRLLSDRFSAERPKGSFSTLEIQRTEQGDSAMYLCASSVAGAYNEQFFGPGTRLTVL.

The CDR3: CASSHPPQPNSNYGYTF. The chain recombines TRBV6-1 with TRBJ1-2. CDR1 is MNHNS and CDR2 is SASEGT in the germline V gene. The CDR3 length is 17 residues.

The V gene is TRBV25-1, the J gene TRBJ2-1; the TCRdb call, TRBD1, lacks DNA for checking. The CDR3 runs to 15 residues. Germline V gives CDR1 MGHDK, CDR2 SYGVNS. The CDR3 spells CASSDPSGQGNEQFF.

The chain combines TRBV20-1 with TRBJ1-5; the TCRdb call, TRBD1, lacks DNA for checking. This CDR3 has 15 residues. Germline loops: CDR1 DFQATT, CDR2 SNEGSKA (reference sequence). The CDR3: CSAGTGFIGNQPQHF.